These T cell receptor beta chains were read from a single sample in a study of graft-versus-host responses after intestinal transplantation. These receptors are not linked to any known antigen. Repertoires were generated with immunoSEQ multiplex PCR, while TCRdb's copy carries only in-frame clones and drops some. This sample has about 110,000 clones, with 85% to 95% found just once. The material sequenced was unstimulated CD8+ T cells sorted from spleen or lymph node cells, taken before transplant. The receptors originated from a human donor who was the organ donor for an intestinal transplant. CDR3s include the opening cysteine and the closing phenylalanine or tryptophan. Each record gives: D gene, V gene, clone size, J gene, CDR3 DNA, CDR3 protein. D genes are given only for firm matches. Clone size appears in some rows only: once, few, many, or a class for an expanded clone.

NA	TRBV6-1	NA	TRBJ1-5	TGTGCCAGCAGGAAGTTCGGTAGCAATCAGCCCCAGCATTTT	CASRKFGSNQPQHF
TRBD2	TRBV29-1	NA	TRBJ2-5	TGCAGCGCCCAAAAAGGGACTAGCGGAGAGACCCAGTACTTC	CSAQKGTSGETQYF
NA	TRBV30	NA	TRBJ1-1	TGTGCCGGGACCGAGGGCACTGAAGCTTTCTTT	CAGTEGTEAFF
TRBD1	TRBV5-4	NA	TRBJ1-3	TGTGCCAGCAGCTTTGACAGGGCCTCTGGAAACACCATATATTTT	CASSFDRASGNTIYF
NA	TRBV28	once	TRBJ2-2	TGTGCCAGCAGTTCCCCAAACACCGGGGAGCTGTTTTTT	CASSSPNTGELFF
TRBD1	TRBV9	NA	TRBJ2-3	TGTGCCAGCAGCGCCGACAGGGCGACAGATACGCAGTATTTT	CASSADRATDTQYF
NA	TRBV27	NA	TRBJ1-2	TGTGCCAGCAGTTTATTTGAGGGCAATGGCTACACCTTC	CASSLFEGNGYTF
NA	TRBV28	NA	TRBJ2-2	TGTGCCAGCAGGACGGGAAACACCGGGGAGCTGTTTTTT	CASRTGNTGELFF
NA	TRBV7-9	NA	TRBJ1-5	TGTGCCAGCAGCTCTGGGCCTCAGGGGCGCAATCAGCCCCAGCATTTT	CASSSGPQGRNQPQHF
NA	TRBV6-6	NA	TRBJ2-1	TGTGCCAGCAGTTACGTCGGCGTACGAGACTACAATGAGCAGTTCTTC	CASSYVGVRDYNEQFF
NA	TRBV6-6	NA	TRBJ2-7	TGTGCCAGCAGTTACTCAGGGGCCGAATACGAGCAGTACTTC	CASSYSGAEYEQYF
NA	TRBV6-5	NA	TRBJ2-4	TGTGCCAGCAGGGACCCCAGGGGAGCCAAAAACATTCAGTACTTC	CASRDPRGAKNIQYF
NA	TRBV9	once	TRBJ2-2	TGTGCCAGCAGCGTAGGAGATACCGGGGAGCTGTTTTTT	CASSVGDTGELFF
TRBD2	TRBV5-6	NA	TRBJ2-1	TGTGCCAGCAGCCACGGACTAGGCAATGAGCAGTTCTTC	CASSHGLGNEQFF
NA	TRBV4-2	NA	TRBJ2-1	TGTGCCAGCAGCCCAGCGGAGGCCTACAATGAGCAGTTCTTC	CASSPAEAYNEQFF
TRBD2	TRBV9	few	TRBJ2-3	TGTGCCAGCAGCGTAGGGACTAGCGGGACAGATACGCAGTATTTT	CASSVGTSGTDTQYF
NA	TRBV27	NA	TRBJ2-1	TGTGCCAGCAGTTTATCAGAGGGGGTCAATGAGCAGTTCTTC	CASSLSEGVNEQFF